The following is a T cell receptor (beta chain) sequence with its context. The data are from a study of T cell responses to AZD1222 COVID-19 vaccine. The germline V gene encodes CDR1 MNHEY and CDR2 SVGAGI. Deletions cut 0 bases from V and 7 bases from J, with 11 bases between. This CDR3 contains 14 residues. Profiled with immunoSEQ multiplex PCR; TCRdb holds only in-frame clones, not every one. The sample has 150,000 to 200,000 clones, approximately 95% seen once. V gene TRBV6-5 combines with J gene TRBJ2-3; possibly TRBD1 for D (5 bases). The sequence was obtained from an adult in good health. The sample in question was peripheral blood, obtained on day 0 of AZD1222 vaccination. The CDR3 DNA follows: TGTGCCAGCAGTTACTCCGCTCAGGGTCATACGCAGTATTTT. It is translated as CASSYSAQGHTQYF.